This T cell receptor beta chain appears in the sequencing data of a study of blood T cells in healthy people across ages. Per germline, CDR1 MNHEY and CDR2 SVGEGT. Trimming took off 2 bases at V and 0 bases at J, with 20 bases between the two ends. The CDR3 length is 20 residues. For the second PCR, which ran for about 7 to 11 cycles, a sample-barcoded 5' primer and a J-beta primer mix were used. A single record per CDR3 protein comes from TCRdb applying MiXCR to the 5' RACE reads. The sample records around 1,700,000 distinct CDR3 sequences, 28% being singletons. Sequencing was done on a sample of blood. The receptor's source is a woman in her twenties or thirties in good health. V is TRBV6-2 or TRBV6-3 and J is TRBJ2-6; D might be TRBD2 (6 bases). CDR3: CASSYHLRDFLHSGANVLTF. The CDR3 DNA sequence: TGTGCCAGCAGTTACCATTTGAGGGACTTCCTACACTCTGGGGCCAACGTCCTGACTTTC.